The 28 T cell receptor beta chains in this list originate from one sample, sequenced in a study of blood T cell repertoires in COVID-19. Data came from immunoSEQ multiplex PCR; TCRdb stores just in-frame clones and leaves some out. The sample includes over 150,000 clones, 70% to 85% of them seen just once. The specimen sequenced was peripheral blood. The receptors stem from a human donor with acute or convalescent COVID-19. The donor label of this sample is uncertain.

This clone was detected only once. This chain connects TRBV14 to TRBJ2-7; D ambiguous. Germline values: CDR1 SGHDN, CDR2 FVKESK. V dropped 2 bases and J dropped 2 bases, with 13 bases sitting between them. The CDR3 contains 15 residues. CDR3 in DNA: TGTGCCAGCAGCCAACTACCAACTATGCCCTACGAGCAGTACTTC. Amino acids: CASSQLPTMPYEQYF.

The chain recombines TRBV28 with TRBJ1-1, with TRBD1 as a possible D gene (5 bases). Germline V gene sequence: CDR1 MDHEN, CDR2 SYDVKM. Trimming left V 6 bases short and J 7 bases short, with 9 bases between. The CDR3 totals 11 residues. The CDR3 reads CASRDTFEAFF. The CDR3 DNA sequence: TGTGCCAGCAGGGACACGTTTGAAGCTTTCTTT.

The V and J genes are TRBV5-8 and TRBJ1-1, with 7 positions matching TRBD1. Germline trimming cut 4 bases from V and 3 bases from J; bases unmatched to any gene: 12. The CDR3 runs 16 residues. Germline lookup yields CDR1 SGHTS and CDR2 YDEGEE. The CDR3 DNA follows: TGTGCCAGCAGCCTGGGACAGATCAGTAGGGACACTGAAGCTTTCTTT. It encodes CASSLGQISRDTEAFF. Drawing the rest from reference TRBV5-8 and TRBJ1-1, the complete variable domain is EAGVTQSPTHLIKTRGQQATLRCSPISGHTSVYWYQQALGLGLQFLLWYDEGEERNRGNFPPRFSGRQFPNYSSELNVNALELEDSALYLCASSLGQISRDTEAFFGQGTRLTVV.

The chain couples TRBV5-6 to TRBJ1-3; 8 bases map to TRBD1. The CDR3 spans 15 residues. The ends lost 0 bases at V and 4 bases at J; junction bases unmatched: 3. Per the germline V gene, CDR1 is SGHDT and CDR2 is YYEEEE. This CDR3 is CASSLGQGYGNTIYF. CDR3 sequence (DNA): TGTGCCAGCAGCTTGGGACAGGGGTACGGAAACACCATATATTTT.

This chain links TRBV19 with TRBJ2-7; 7 nucleotides match TRBD1. After removal of 6 bases from V and 3 bases from J, the junction contained 17 bases not matched to a gene. This CDR3 comprises 17 residues. The germline CDR1 and CDR2 sequences are LNHDA and SQIVND (reference sequence). In DNA, the CDR3 is TGTGCCAGTAGCTCCGGGACAGTGCTGTCGAGAAGCTACGAGCAGTACTTC. This encodes CASSSGTVLSRSYEQYF. Drawing the rest from reference TRBV19 and TRBJ2-7, the complete variable domain is DGGITQSPKYLFRKEGQNVTLSCEQNLNHDAMYWYRQDPGQGLRLIYYSQIVNDFQKGDIAEGYSVSREKKESFPLTVTSAQKNPTAFYLCASSSGTVLSRSYEQYFGPGTRLTVT.

The rearrangement joins TRBV24-1 to TRBJ1-5; TRBD1 matches 7 bases. CDR1 is KGHDR, CDR2 SFDVKD, per germline. The CDR3 consists of 18 residues. V lost 3 bases, J lost 2 bases, and 12 bases stayed unmatched. The CDR3 is CATSDPGTALTGNQPQHF. The CDR3, as DNA: TGTGCCACCAGTGATCCCGGGACAGCCCTTACAGGCAATCAGCCCCAGCATTTT.

The chain recombines TRBV4-3 with TRBJ2-1, with a tentative D call TRBD2 (6 bases). In germline, CDR1 is LGHNA, CDR2 YSLEER. V lost 4 bases, J lost 14 bases, and 15 bases lay in between. The CDR3 consists of 12 residues. CDR3 sequence reads: CASSPDSPGEFF. Here the CDR3 DNA reads TGCGCCAGCAGCCCAGACTCCCCGGGGGAGTTCTTC.

This clone was counted only a few times. The V gene is TRBV11-2, the J gene TRBJ1-3; possibly TRBD1 for D (6 bases). Germline lookup yields CDR1 SGHAT and CDR2 FQNNGV. The CDR3 totals 16 residues. V was trimmed by 4 bases and J by 2 bases, leaving 15 bases between them. The chain's CDR3 is CASSSLTGGPGNTIYF. The CDR3 nucleotides read TGTGCCAGCAGCTCCCTGACAGGCGGGCCTGGAAACACCATATATTTT.

Comment on this clone: An end of the junction differs from the germline gene, which may be a read error. The chain carries TRBV13 and TRBJ2-1, with 12 bases that match TRBD1. The CDR3 contains 16 residues. Germline V lookup: CDR1 PRHDT, CDR2 FYEKMQ (reference sequence). CDR3 DNA: TGTGCCAGCAGCCTAGGATGGGACAGGGGGCAGGGTGGGCAGTTCTTC. Translated: CASSLGWDRGQGGQFF.

V is TRBV29-1 and J is TRBJ2-3; 7 nucleotides align to TRBD1. After removal of 6 bases from V and 3 bases from J, the junction contained 9 bases not matched to a gene. Germline lookup yields CDR1 SQVTM and CDR2 ANQGSEA. The CDR3 sequence is 14 residues long. The CDR3 reads CSVGRTGPTDTQYF. The CDR3 nucleotides are TGCAGCGTGGGGCGGACAGGTCCGACAGATACGCAGTATTTT.

The chain couples TRBV19 to TRBJ1-2; 7 bases fit TRBD1. The trim removed 1 base at V and 7 bases at J, leaving 12 bases unmatched. The CDR3 contains 16 residues. Germline V gene sequence: CDR1 LNHDA, CDR2 SQIVND (reference sequence). This CDR3 reads CASSIVVLTGIRGYTF. In DNA, the CDR3 is TGTGCCAGTAGTATAGTGGTCTTGACAGGGATCCGTGGCTACACCTTC.

This clone has only a few counts. This chain uses TRBV2 with TRBJ1-5; 7 nucleotides match TRBD1. J was trimmed by 5 bases and V by 9 bases; bases with no gene match: 7. Germline V gives CDR1 SNHLY, CDR2 FYNNEI. The CDR3 extends over 13 amino acids. The CDR3: CASNRDRDQPQHF. The CDR3 DNA reads as TGTGCCAGTAACCGGGACAGAGATCAGCCCCAGCATTTT.

The J gene is TRBJ2-7, the V gene TRBV5-1; D is possibly TRBD1 (5 bases). Trimming removed 4 bases from V and 1 base from J, with 6 bases in between. The CDR3 has 12 amino acids. Looked up from germline, CDR1 is SGHRS and CDR2 is YFSETQ. DNA for the CDR3: TGCGCCAGCAGCGACAGATCCTACGAGCAGTACTTC. It yields the protein CASSDRSYEQYF.

The chain employs TRBV28 and TRBJ2-7; 9 bases fit TRBD2. CDR3 length: 15 residues. Per the germline V gene, CDR1 is MDHEN and CDR2 is SYDVKM. The J segment lost 3 bases and the V segment lost 6 bases, leaving 9 bases of the junction unmatched. The CDR3, as DNA: TGTGCCAGCAGGATGACTAGCGGACCCCACTACGAGCAGTACTTC. This gives the protein CASRMTSGPHYEQYF.

Only one count was recorded for this clone. V gene TRBV6-1 combines with J gene TRBJ1-1; 10 bases match TRBD1. The CDR3 runs to 15 residues. The trim removed 6 bases at V and 7 bases at J, leaving 11 bases unmatched. CDR1 MNHNS and CDR2 SASEGT come from the germline V gene. The CDR3 region has the DNA TGTGCCAGCAGCACCTTCGAGACAGGGGGCGGTGAAGCTTTCTTT. Amino acid sequence: CASSTFETGGGEAFF.

The V call is TRBV13, the J call TRBJ1-1; TRBD1 matches 10 bases. Germline V gene data show CDR1 as PRHDT and CDR2 as FYEKMQ (reference sequence). The junction had 6 bases not matched to a gene; V was cut back by 5 bases and J by 6 bases. The CDR3 has 14 amino acids. The CDR3 region is CASSARQGAAEAFF. The CDR3 region has the DNA TGTGCCAGCAGCGCCAGACAGGGGGCTGCTGAAGCTTTCTTT.

The rearrangement uses TRBV4-2 and TRBJ2-2, with a tentative D call TRBD1 (6 bases). Looked up from germline, CDR1 is LGHNA and CDR2 is YNFKEQ. Trimming shortened V by 4 bases and J by 6 bases, and 9 bases separated the two germline ends. This CDR3 contains 13 residues. The CDR3 region is CASSPSGAGELFF. The CDR3 DNA follows: TGTGCCAGCAGCCCGTCAGGGGCCGGGGAGCTGTTTTTT.

The CDR3 protein is CASSLQVPPEAFF. CDR3 bases: TGTGCCAGCAGTTTGCAGGTCCCCCCAGAGGCTTTCTTT. V is TRBV12-3 or TRBV12-4 and J is TRBJ1-1, with unresolved D. The CDR3 runs to 13 residues. Trimming removed 3 bases from V and 11 bases from J, with 16 bases in between.

DNA of the CDR3: TGTGCCAGCTCACCACCGGGGGGTAGCGGGAGTACAGAGCAGTACTTC. Its translation: CASSPPGGSGSTEQYF. V gene TRBV18 combines with J gene TRBJ2-7; 9 positions match TRBD2. This CDR3 is 16 amino acids long. Germline V gene data show CDR1 as KGHSH and CDR2 as LQKENI. With V trimmed by 0 bases and J by 7 bases, 10 bases remained unmatched.

J is TRBJ1-5 and V is TRBV5-6; D is perhaps TRBD1 (5 bases). V lost 1 base and J 1 base, leaving 15 bases between the germline ends. Germline V gene sequence: CDR1 SGHDT, CDR2 YYEEEE. The CDR3 is 17 residues long. The CDR3 region is CASSLWGRRLSNQPQHF. In DNA form, the CDR3 reads TGTGCCAGCAGCTTGTGGGGCCGTCGGCTCAGCAATCAGCCCCAGCATTTT.

The gene calls are TRBV11-2 and TRBJ2-3, with D unclear. The germline V gene has CDR1 SGHAT and CDR2 FQNNGV. Trimming pared 2 bases from V and 3 bases from J, leaving 6 bases between. The CDR3 totals 13 residues. The DNA of the CDR3 is TGTGCCAGCAGCTTACTAGGTACAGATACGCAGTATTTT. Translated: CASSLLGTDTQYF.

The J gene is TRBJ2-1, the V gene TRBV2; D possibly corresponds to TRBD2 (5 bases). The CDR3 sequence is 14 residues long. Germline CDR1 is SNHLY and CDR2 is FYNNEI. V was trimmed by 8 bases and J by 2 bases, leaving 13 bases between them. The CDR3 here is CASCPQRTYNEQFF. The CDR3 DNA is TGTGCCAGCTGTCCTCAGCGGACCTACAATGAGCAGTTCTTC. The complete variable domain, with remaining parts taken from reference TRBV2 and TRBJ2-1, reads EPEVTQTPSHQVTQMGQEVILRCVPISNHLYFYWYRQILGQKVEFLVSFYNNEISEKSEIFDDQFSVERPDGSNFTLKIRSTKLEDSAMYFCASCPQRTYNEQFFGPGTRLTVL.

In this sample, this clone turned up once. V is TRBV19 and J is TRBJ1-1; D perhaps matches TRBD1 (6 bases). CDR1 is LNHDA, CDR2 SQIVND, per germline (reference sequence). This CDR3 is 14 amino acids long. V shed 5 bases and J shed 1 base, with 11 bases lying between them. As DNA, the CDR3 is TGTGCCAGTAGTTCACAGGGACGGAACACTGAAGCTTTCTTT. Its translation: CASSSQGRNTEAFF. The full variable domain, in which reference TRBV19 and TRBJ1-1 provide the parts outside the CDR3, is DGGITQSPKYLFRKEGQNVTLSCEQNLNHDAMYWYRQDPGQGLRLIYYSQIVNDFQKGDIAEGYSVSREKKESFPLTVTSAQKNPTAFYLCASSSQGRNTEAFFGQGTRLTVV.

J is TRBJ2-3 and V is TRBV13; 8 nucleotides align to TRBD1. V lost 6 bases, J lost 1 base, and 9 bases stayed unmatched. There are 16 residues in the CDR3. Germline CDR1 is PRHDT and CDR2 is FYEKMQ (reference sequence). The CDR3: CASRPPDRVGTDTQYF. CDR3 bases: TGTGCCAGCAGACCCCCGGACAGGGTCGGCACAGATACGCAGTATTTT.

This clone was picked up a small number of times. The chain recombines TRBV6-5 with TRBJ1-2, with 10 nucleotides matching TRBD1. The CDR3 consists of 14 residues. V shed 6 bases, J shed 2 bases, and the junction held 3 bases outside the gene matches. The germline gives CDR1 MNHEY, CDR2 SVGAGI. The CDR3 spells CASRDRGRNYGYTF. CDR3 in DNA: TGTGCCAGCAGAGACAGGGGGCGAAACTATGGCTACACCTTC.

V usage is TRBV14 and J usage is TRBJ1-2; D is ambiguous. The CDR3 contains 12 residues. Between the trimmed V and J ends, which lost 0 bases and 6 bases, there was a span of 5 bases. CDR1 is SGHDN and CDR2 is FVKESK in the germline V gene. CDR3 loop: CASSQDRNGYTF. CDR3 in DNA: TGTGCCAGCAGCCAAGACAGGAATGGCTACACCTTC.

The chain recombines TRBV19 with TRBJ1-5; TRBD1 is a possible D gene (5 bases). V dropped 7 bases and J dropped 1 base, with 20 bases sitting between them. The CDR3 totals 17 residues. Germline loops: CDR1 LNHDA, CDR2 SQIVND (reference sequence). This CDR3 is CASTSTGGEGSNQPQHF. The CDR3 region has the DNA TGTGCCAGTACCTCCACCGGGGGGGAGGGGAGCAATCAGCCCCAGCATTTT.

The genes are TRBV9 and TRBJ1-1; possible D gene TRBD1, 5 bases. Germline V gene sequence: CDR1 SGDLS, CDR2 YYNGEE. This CDR3 has 13 amino acids. The germline V and J ends were trimmed by 2 bases and 3 bases, with 8 bases remaining between them. The CDR3 spells CASSVRGDTEAFF. The CDR3 bases are TGTGCCAGCAGCGTCCGGGGGGACACTGAAGCTTTCTTT.